Listed below are T cell receptor beta chains from one sample, sequenced in a study of CD8+CD57+ T cells in acquired aplastic anemia. TCRdb reanalysed the reads using MiXCR and keeps one entry per CDR3 protein. Of under 200,000 distinct CDR3 sequences listed, around 50% are singletons. Sequences were obtained from sorted CD4+, CD8+, or CD8+CD57+ T cells (not recorded which) from PBMCs. The receptors shown here come from a human donor with aplastic anemia. CDR3s include the opening cysteine and the closing phenylalanine or tryptophan. The order of the fields is J gene, clone size, V gene, D gene, CDR3 DNA, CDR3 protein. A D gene is named only where the DNA matches it firmly. Clone size is stated in some rows and not others, as once, few, many or a class when expanded.

j_gene: TRBJ1-6
abundance: many
v_gene: TRBV7-6
d_gene: -
CDR3nt: TGTGCCAGCAGCTTTTCAAGGGGTTGGGATTCACCCCTCCACTTT
CDR3aa: CASSFSRGWDSPLHF

j_gene: TRBJ2-3
abundance: -
v_gene: TRBV15
d_gene: -
CDR3nt: TGTGCCACCAGCACACCACTAGCAGATACGCAGTATTTT
CDR3aa: CATSTPLADTQYF

j_gene: TRBJ2-7
abundance: once
v_gene: TRBV7-9
d_gene: TRBD2
CDR3nt: TGTGCCAGCAGCTTGATAGCGGGGGACGAGCAGTACTTC
CDR3aa: CASSLIAGDEQYF

j_gene: TRBJ2-1
abundance: -
v_gene: TRBV5-8
d_gene: TRBD2
CDR3nt: TGTGCCAGCGCGTCCGGGACTAGCGGGAATTCGCAGTTCTTC
CDR3aa: CASASGTSGNSQFF

j_gene: TRBJ1-1
abundance: -
v_gene: TRBV2
d_gene: TRBD1
CDR3nt: TGTGCCAGCAGTGGACCGACAGGGAAGGACACTGAAGCTTTCTTT
CDR3aa: CASSGPTGKDTEAFF

j_gene: TRBJ1-2
abundance: many
v_gene: TRBV6-1
d_gene: -
CDR3nt: TGTGCCAGCAGTCCCCGCTATGGCTACACCTTC
CDR3aa: CASSPRYGYTF

j_gene: TRBJ2-6
abundance: many
v_gene: TRBV15
d_gene: -
CDR3nt: TGTGCCACCAGCAGACCCTTGGGAGATCCTGGGGCCAACGTCCTGACTTTC
CDR3aa: CATSRPLGDPGANVLTF

j_gene: TRBJ1-4
abundance: -
v_gene: TRBV20-1
d_gene: -
CDR3nt: TGCAGTGCTAGTCCGGACAGCCATTGGGGAAAACTGTTTTTT
CDR3aa: CSASPDSHWGKLFF

j_gene: TRBJ1-5
abundance: -
v_gene: TRBV20-1
d_gene: TRBD1
CDR3nt: TGCAGTGCGAGACAGGGAGGACAGCCCCAGCATTTT
CDR3aa: CSARQGGQPQHF

j_gene: TRBJ1-6
abundance: many
v_gene: TRBV6-2/TRBV6-3
d_gene: -
CDR3nt: TGTGCCAGCAGTTACTCGCGGGGCACTAGCTCCTATAATTCACCCCTCCACTTT
CDR3aa: CASSYSRGTSSYNSPLHF

j_gene: TRBJ2-7
abundance: many
v_gene: TRBV6-1
d_gene: -
CDR3nt: TGTGCCAGCGGGACAAGGTACTACGAGCAGTACTTC
CDR3aa: CASGTRYYEQYF

j_gene: TRBJ1-5
abundance: many
v_gene: TRBV2
d_gene: TRBD1
CDR3nt: TGTGCCAGCAGGTCTGACAGGGCTAGCAATCAGCCCCAGCATTTT
CDR3aa: CASRSDRASNQPQHF

j_gene: TRBJ1-2
abundance: -
v_gene: TRBV5-6
d_gene: -
CDR3nt: TGTGCCAGCAGGGTCTGGGGGGGGGACTATGGCTACACCTTC
CDR3aa: CASRVWGGDYGYTF

j_gene: TRBJ2-7
abundance: once
v_gene: TRBV7-2
d_gene: -
CDR3nt: TGTGCCAGCAGAGCCTTGGGGCCTTCCTACGAGCAGTACTTC
CDR3aa: CASRALGPSYEQYF

j_gene: TRBJ1-1
abundance: many
v_gene: TRBV19
d_gene: -
CDR3nt: TGTGCCAGTAGGCTCCGGATGATGAACACTGAAGCTTTCTTT
CDR3aa: CASRLRMMNTEAFF

j_gene: TRBJ1-6
abundance: -
v_gene: TRBV27
d_gene: TRBD1
CDR3nt: TGTGCCAGCAGTGCGTCCCGGGACAGGGGAAGTTACTCACCCCTCCACTTT
CDR3aa: CASSASRDRGSYSPLHF

j_gene: TRBJ2-2
abundance: -
v_gene: TRBV24-1
d_gene: TRBD1
CDR3nt: TGTGCCACCAGTGATTTTTTGGGACAGGGGGACACCGGGGAGCTGTTTTTT
CDR3aa: CATSDFLGQGDTGELFF

j_gene: TRBJ2-1
abundance: many
v_gene: TRBV5-1
d_gene: TRBD2
CDR3nt: TGCGCCAGCAGCCAGGAGCGGGAATCCTACAATGAGCAGTTCTTC
CDR3aa: CASSQERESYNEQFF

j_gene: TRBJ1-4
abundance: -
v_gene: TRBV5-1
d_gene: -
CDR3nt: TGCGCCAGCAGCTTGGCAGGGATCGAGAATGAAAAACTGTTTTTT
CDR3aa: CASSLAGIENEKLFF

j_gene: TRBJ1-5
abundance: -
v_gene: TRBV6-2/TRBV6-3
d_gene: -
CDR3nt: TGTGCCAGCAGCAACCCTCGGACGCCCCAGCATTTT
CDR3aa: CASSNPRTPQHF

j_gene: TRBJ2-3
abundance: once
v_gene: TRBV20-1
d_gene: -
CDR3nt: TGCAGTGCTACCCGACAGAACCCAGATACGCAGTATTTT
CDR3aa: CSATRQNPDTQYF

j_gene: TRBJ2-3
abundance: few
v_gene: TRBV7-2
d_gene: -
CDR3nt: TGTGCCAGCAGCTCGTCTAGCACAGATACGCAGTATTTT
CDR3aa: CASSSSSTDTQYF

j_gene: TRBJ2-6
abundance: -
v_gene: TRBV29-1
d_gene: -
CDR3nt: TGCAGCGTTGAGGCCGATAACAGGGCTGGGGCCAACGTCCCGACTTTC
CDR3aa: CSVEADNRAGANVPTF

j_gene: TRBJ2-3
abundance: many
v_gene: TRBV7-9
d_gene: -
CDR3nt: TGTGCCAGCAGCTTATTAGGGGGGGCAGATACGCAGTATTTT
CDR3aa: CASSLLGGADTQYF

j_gene: TRBJ2-1
abundance: many
v_gene: TRBV7-6
d_gene: -
CDR3nt: TGTGCCAGCAGCTCCTTCGTTCAGCCTTACAATGAGCAGTTCTTC
CDR3aa: CASSSFVQPYNEQFF

j_gene: TRBJ2-7
abundance: -
v_gene: TRBV12-3/TRBV12-4
d_gene: TRBD1
CDR3nt: TGTGCCAGCAGTCAAATTTCCGGGACAGGGGTTTGGGAGCAGTACTTC
CDR3aa: CASSQISGTGVWEQYF

j_gene: TRBJ2-7
abundance: -
v_gene: TRBV11-2
d_gene: -
CDR3nt: TGTGCCAGCAGCTCATCAGGGGGGACCCCGAGCTCCTACGAGCAGTACTTC
CDR3aa: CASSSSGGTPSSYEQYF

j_gene: TRBJ1-2
abundance: once
v_gene: TRBV2
d_gene: -
CDR3nt: TGTGCCAGCAGTGATCTTGGAGGGGCGGATGGCTACACCTTC
CDR3aa: CASSDLGGADGYTF

j_gene: TRBJ1-2
abundance: many
v_gene: TRBV7-3
d_gene: -
CDR3nt: TGTGCCAGCAGCCTTGACGGGGATGGAGGCTACACCTTC
CDR3aa: CASSLDGDGGYTF

j_gene: TRBJ1-3
abundance: many
v_gene: TRBV20-1
d_gene: -
CDR3nt: TGCAGTGCTAGAGACGGCAGCTCTGGAAACACCATATATTTT
CDR3aa: CSARDGSSGNTIYF

j_gene: TRBJ2-3
abundance: many
v_gene: TRBV29-1
d_gene: TRBD2
CDR3nt: TGCAGCGTCGGGCTAGCGGGAAGGTTGGGCACAGATACGCAGTATTTT
CDR3aa: CSVGLAGRLGTDTQYF

j_gene: TRBJ1-2
abundance: many
v_gene: TRBV9
d_gene: -
CDR3nt: TGTGCCAGCAGCGTAGATGCCAATGGCTACACCTTC
CDR3aa: CASSVDANGYTF

j_gene: TRBJ2-3
abundance: many
v_gene: TRBV4-3
d_gene: TRBD1
CDR3nt: TGCGCCAGCAGCCAGGGACAGAGAGACACAGATACGCAGTATTTT
CDR3aa: CASSQGQRDTDTQYF

j_gene: TRBJ2-7
abundance: many
v_gene: TRBV2
d_gene: TRBD1
CDR3nt: TGTGCCAGCAGTGGACGCGGACAGGGGGTAGCTGGATCCTACGAGCAGTACTTC
CDR3aa: CASSGRGQGVAGSYEQYF

j_gene: TRBJ2-7
abundance: many
v_gene: TRBV12-3/TRBV12-4
d_gene: -
CDR3nt: TGTGCCAGCACCGTAACGACAGGATCCTACGAGCAGTACTTC
CDR3aa: CASTVTTGSYEQYF

j_gene: TRBJ1-4
abundance: many
v_gene: TRBV25-1
d_gene: TRBD1
CDR3nt: TGTGCCAGCAGGAACACAGGGGGAGCAACTAATGAAAAACTGTTTTTT
CDR3aa: CASRNTGGATNEKLFF